A selection of T cell receptor beta chains follows, all from one sample in a study of beta chain features in type 1 diabetes. This table comes from immunoSEQ multiplex PCR, and its TCRdb copy is limited to in-frame clones, with some not included. Among over 200,000 clones listed, about a tenth were seen once. Sequences were obtained from naive CD4+ T cells from blood. Every receptor here comes from a young man with type 1 diabetes. The CDR3 runs from the conserved cysteine through the conserved F or W. The D gene is left open where the match is weak. Expanded clones are given a class, and other clones once, few, many or no size at all.

>TRBD1|TRBV30|-|TRBJ2-3
CAWTNFRTGPTDTQYF
TGTGCCTGGACCAACTTCCGGACAGGGCCCACAGATACGCAGTATTTT
>TRBD1|TRBV6-8|few|TRBJ1-4
CASTLPGQPEEKLFF
TGTGCCAGCACGTTACCGGGACAGCCGGAGGAAAAACTGTTTTTT
>-|TRBV29-1|-|TRBJ2-5
CSGKQGRQETQYF
TGCAGCGGAAAACAGGGTCGCCAAGAGACCCAGTACTTC
>TRBD1|TRBV7-3|few|TRBJ2-3
CASSLGQDTDTQYF
TGTGCCAGCAGCTTGGGACAGGATACAGATACGCAGTATTTT
>-|TRBV7-9|-|TRBJ1-2
CASSPWERGYTF
TGTGCCAGCAGCCCTTGGGAGAGAGGCTACACCTTC
>-|TRBV11-2|few|TRBJ2-6
CASSLDSGANVLTF
TGTGCCAGCAGCTTAGACTCCGGGGCCAACGTCCTGACTTTC
>TRBD1|TRBV19|-|TRBJ2-7
CASSIGTDSYEQYF
TGTGCCAGTAGTATCGGGACAGATAGCTACGAGCAGTACTTC
>-|TRBV5-4|-|TRBJ2-6
CARGDSPGANVLTF
TGTGCCAGGGGCGACAGTCCCGGGGCCAACGTCCTGACTTTC
>-|TRBV28|-|TRBJ1-2
CASSLAVYGYTF
TGTGCCAGCAGTTTGGCAGTGTATGGCTACACCTTC
>TRBD1|TRBV10-3|-|TRBJ2-3
CAISVDRGLADTQYF
TGTGCCATCAGTGTGGACAGGGGGCTGGCAGATACGCAGTATTTT
>TRBD1|TRBV2|-|TRBJ1-6
CASGTGVGSPLHF
TGTGCCAGCGGAACAGGGGTAGGATCACCCCTCCACTTT
>TRBD1|TRBV5-6|-|TRBJ2-6
CASSSYGQGFPGANVLTF
TGTGCCAGCAGCTCGTATGGACAGGGGTTTCCTGGGGCCAACGTCCTGACTTTC
>TRBD2|TRBV10-3|-|TRBJ2-1
CAITGTSGGSYNEQFF
TGTGCCATCACCGGGACTAGCGGGGGCTCCTACAATGAGCAGTTCTTC
>-|TRBV28|-|TRBJ1-3
CASSLSTGNTIYF
TGTGCCAGCAGTTTATCAACAGGAAACACCATATATTTT
>TRBD2|TRBV5-1|once|TRBJ2-5
CASSPGTRETQYF
TGCGCCAGCAGCCCGGGGACTAGAGAGACCCAGTACTTC
>-|TRBV28|few|TRBJ2-1
CASSLLKVTSPYNEQFF
TGTGCCAGCAGTTTATTAAAGGTGACTTCTCCCTACAATGAGCAGTTCTTC
>-|TRBV5-1|-|TRBJ2-5
CASSLASNGDFSKETQYF
TGCGCCAGCAGCTTGGCGTCTAACGGAGACTTCAGCAAAGAGACCCAGTACTTC
>TRBD2|TRBV9|few|TRBJ2-7
CASSPTSSGTSGQVQYF
TGTGCCAGCAGCCCAACATCCTCCGGGACTAGCGGCCAGGTGCAGTACTTC
>-|TRBV13|-|TRBJ1-2
CASRSQGRGYTF
TGTGCCAGCAGGTCACAGGGCCGTGGCTACACCTTC
>TRBD1|TRBV2|-|TRBJ1-4
CASKQGAGEKLFF
TGTGCCAGCAAACAGGGGGCCGGTGAAAAACTGTTTTTT
>TRBD2|TRBV19|few|TRBJ2-5
CASSIMWTSSETQYF
TGTGCCAGTAGTATAATGTGGACTAGCAGCGAGACCCAGTACTTC
>-|TRBV4-1|-|TRBJ2-1
CASSQEGTTFSYNEQFF
TGCGCCAGCAGCCAAGAAGGGACAACATTCTCCTACAATGAGCAGTTCTTC
>TRBD1|TRBV19|few|TRBJ1-5
CASSIPGQGHNQPQHF
TGTGCCAGTAGTATACCGGGACAGGGACACAATCAGCCCCAGCATTTT
>-|TRBV2|few|TRBJ2-5
CASRERGGPETQYF
TGTGCCAGCAGAGAAAGGGGGGGGCCGGAGACCCAGTACTTC
>-|TRBV5-8|-|TRBJ2-7
CASSLAQLSYEQYF
TGTGCCAGCAGCTTGGCTCAGTTATCCTACGAGCAGTACTTC
>-|TRBV5-1|few|TRBJ2-5
CASSSGQFQETQYF
TGCGCCAGCAGCTCCGGACAGTTCCAAGAGACCCAGTACTTC
>-|TRBV6-6|few|TRBJ2-7
CASSYTGSLEGEQYF
TGTGCCAGCAGTTATACGGGGTCCCTGGAGGGCGAGCAGTACTTC
>-|TRBV11-2|-|TRBJ2-3
CASSLDWRDTQYF
TGTGCCAGCAGCTTAGATTGGAGAGATACGCAGTATTTT
>TRBD1|TRBV9|few|TRBJ2-7
CASSVEARAGGSEQYF
TGTGCCAGCAGCGTAGAGGCTCGGGCAGGGGGCTCCGAGCAGTACTTC
>TRBD2|TRBV11-2|few|TRBJ2-1
CASRGKTSVREQFF
TGTGCCAGCCGGGGGAAGACTAGCGTCCGTGAGCAGTTCTTC
>TRBD2|TRBV9|-|TRBJ2-2
CASSVSGTNTGELFF
TGTGCCAGCAGCGTAAGCGGGACGAACACCGGGGAGCTGTTTTTT
>-|TRBV6-1|-|TRBJ1-1
CASRMLRLKIEAFF
TGTGCCAGCAGGATGTTGAGGTTAAAGATTGAAGCTTTCTTT
>TRBD1|TRBV16|-|TRBJ2-7
CASSQLGTEPYEQYF
TGTGCCAGCAGCCAACTAGGGACAGAACCTTACGAGCAGTACTTC
>TRBD1|TRBV7-9|few|TRBJ2-3
CASSSGQPDTQYF
TGTGCCAGCAGCTCGGGACAGCCAGATACGCAGTATTTT
>TRBD1|TRBV5-6|-|TRBJ1-2
CASREGTVGGYTF
TGTGCCAGCAGAGAAGGGACAGTCGGAGGCTACACCTTC
>TRBD1|TRBV19|few|TRBJ1-5
CASSTGQGSWGGNQPQHF
TGTGCCAGTAGCACGGGACAGGGTTCGTGGGGGGGCAATCAGCCCCAGCATTTT
>-|TRBV10-3|-|TRBJ1-5
CAITAASNQPQHF
TGTGCCATCACAGCGGCAAGCAATCAGCCCCAGCATTTT
>-|TRBV28|few|TRBJ2-6
CAAAPWGANVLTF
TGTGCCGCGGCCCCGTGGGGGGCCAACGTCCTGACTTTC
>-|TRBV7-8|-|TRBJ1-1
CASSLVGTGRFTEAFF
TGTGCCAGCAGCTTAGTGGGAACAGGAAGATTCACTGAAGCTTTCTTT
>TRBD2|TRBV4-2|-|TRBJ2-5
CASSQGQAGEETQYF
TGTGCCAGCAGCCAAGGTCAAGCGGGGGAAGAGACCCAGTACTTC
>-|TRBV7-9|-|TRBJ2-7
CASSVQPHNEQYF
TGTGCCAGCAGCGTCCAACCCCACAACGAGCAGTACTTC
>TRBD2|TRBV11-2|few|TRBJ2-5
CASSLRGGEGETQYF
TGTGCCAGCAGCTTAAGGGGTGGGGAGGGAGAGACCCAGTACTTC
>-|TRBV14|-|TRBJ1-2
CASSQVQGSNDGYTF
TGTGCCAGCAGCCAAGTTCAGGGAAGTAACGATGGCTACACCTTC
>-|TRBV7-6|few|TRBJ2-1
CASSLPPKGNEQFF
TGTGCCAGCAGCTTACCCCCTAAGGGGAATGAGCAGTTCTTC
>-|TRBV18|few|TRBJ1-2
CASSPLGQNYGYTF
TGTGCCAGCTCACCCTTGGGACAAAACTATGGCTACACCTTC
>TRBD1|TRBV6-5|-|TRBJ2-7
CASKDRGQYSYEQYF
TGTGCCAGCAAGGACAGGGGGCAATACTCCTACGAGCAGTACTTC
>-|TRBV5-4|few|TRBJ2-5
CASSPLGPSRPETQYF
TGTGCCAGCAGCCCCTTGGGCCCTTCTCGACCAGAGACCCAGTACTTC
>-|TRBV2|-|TRBJ1-6
CATGGDRGSPLHF
TGTGCCACAGGAGGGGACCGGGGATCACCCCTCCACTTT
>TRBD1|TRBV7-2|few|TRBJ2-7
CASSPSTGTTYEQYF
TGTGCCAGCAGCCCATCGACAGGGACAACCTACGAGCAGTACTTC
>-|TRBV7-9|-|TRBJ1-2
CASSFGTMNYGYTF
TGTGCCAGCAGCTTCGGGACAATGAACTATGGCTACACCTTC
>-|TRBV5-1|few|TRBJ2-3
CASGRGVGDTQYF
TGCGCCAGCGGGAGAGGAGTAGGAGATACGCAGTATTTT
>-|TRBV5-1|few|TRBJ2-3
CASSSRGYRTSTDTQYF
TGCGCCAGCAGCTCCAGAGGCTATAGAACTAGCACAGATACGCAGTATTTT
>-|TRBV7-9|-|TRBJ1-2
CASSLDREGHTF
TGTGCCAGCAGCTTAGACAGGGAAGGGCACACCTTC
>-|TRBV28|-|TRBJ2-1
CASSSGSSSYNEQFF
TGTGCCAGCAGTTCCGGGAGCAGCTCCTACAATGAGCAGTTCTTC
>-|TRBV5-6|-|TRBJ1-4
CASSFGGGEKLFF
TGTGCCAGCAGCTTCGGGGGAGGTGAAAAACTGTTTTTT
>-|TRBV27|few|TRBJ1-2
CASLAPRTVSNYGYTF
TGTGCCAGCCTGGCCCCACGGACAGTATCTAACTATGGCTACACCTTC
>TRBD1|TRBV19|-|TRBJ1-2
CASSKASWDSNYGYTF
TGTGCCAGTAGTAAAGCTTCGTGGGACAGCAACTATGGCTACACCTTC
>TRBD1|TRBV7-8|few|TRBJ2-1
CASSLSPWQGANEQFF
TGTGCCAGCAGCCTGAGCCCATGGCAGGGGGCTAATGAGCAGTTCTTC
>TRBD2|TRBV7-2|-|TRBJ2-3
CASSFAGVSLTDTQYF
TGTGCCAGCAGCTTCGCGGGGGTTTCCCTCACAGATACGCAGTATTTT